The entry below gives a single T cell receptor (beta chain) sequence along with its context. The data stem from a study of T cells after somatic rescue of genetic block. The repertoire was sequenced with immunoSEQ multiplex PCR; TCRdb's copy has only in-frame clones and lacks some. The sample consists of 80,000 to 90,000 clones, about 90% of them appearing once. V was cut by 4 bases and J by 0 bases, with 13 bases left in between. The CDR3 has 16 residues. Germline values: CDR1 GTSNPN, CDR2 SVGIG (reference sequence). V usage is TRBV30 and J usage is TRBJ1-6, with a tentative D call TRBD1 (6 bases). The origin of this receptor is a woman younger than 35. Input material: peripheral blood mononuclear cells (PBMCs). The chain's CDR3 is CAWTRTVSSYNSPLHF. The CDR3 DNA reads TGTGCCTGGACCCGGACAGTGAGCTCCTATAATTCACCCCTCCACTTT. Complete variable domain (other parts from reference TRBV30 and TRBJ1-6): SQTIHQWPATLVQPVGSPLSLECTVEGTSNPNLYWYRQAAGRGLQLLFYSVGIGQISSEVPQNLSASRPQDRQFILSSKKLLLSDSGFYLCAWTRTVSSYNSPLHFGNGTRLTVT.